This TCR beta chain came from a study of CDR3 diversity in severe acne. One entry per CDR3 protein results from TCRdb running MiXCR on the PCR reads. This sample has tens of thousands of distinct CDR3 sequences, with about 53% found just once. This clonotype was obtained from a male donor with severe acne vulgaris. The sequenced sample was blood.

This chain's CDR3 is CASSLGGHEQYF. The CDR3 DNA sequence: TGTGCCAGCAGCTTAGGCGGACACGAGCAGTACTTC. The chain is built from TRBV11-2 and TRBJ2-7; no definite D call. CDR3 length equals 12 residues. Trimming removed 1 base at V and 5 bases at J, with 6 bases between. Germline assignment: CDR1 SGHAT and CDR2 FQNNGV.